These 30 T cell receptor beta chains originate from one sample sequenced in a study of OX40 agonist ivuxolimab in advanced cancers. The table came from immunoSEQ multiplex PCR; TCRdb's copy has only in-frame clones and leaves some out. The table has roughly 82,000 clones, roughly nine tenths seen once; the top ten hold 10%. The sample in question was CD4+ or CD8+ T cells sorted from blood, obtained in a trial of the OX40 agonist ivuxolimab. These receptor sequences come from an adult with an advanced solid tumor such as melanoma, head and neck, liver or kidney cancer.

The chain uses TRBV6-9 and TRBJ2-3, with 7 nucleotides matching TRBD1. J gave up 14 bases and V 7 bases, and 12 bases lay outside the gene matches. This CDR3 region has 12 residues. The V gene's germline CDR1 is MNHGY and CDR2 SVAAGI. The CDR3: CASITGRDSLYF. The CDR3 nucleotides read TGTGCCAGCATAACCGGCCGGGACAGCCTGTATTTT.

The chain couples TRBV5-4 to TRBJ1-2, with 10 positions matching TRBD1. Germline V gene data show CDR1 as SGHNT and CDR2 as YYREEE (reference sequence). The CDR3 loop spans 14 amino acids. After removal of 4 bases from V and 4 bases from J, the junction contained 4 bases not matched to a gene. CDR3 in amino acids: CASSGRDRGYGYTF. DNA of the CDR3: TGTGCCAGCAGCGGCCGGGACAGGGGCTATGGCTACACCTTC.

The CDR3 protein is CASSLDIKNIQYF. CDR3 sequence (DNA): TGTGCCAGCTCCCTGGACATCAAAAACATTCAGTACTTC. The rearrangement links TRBV18 to TRBJ2-4; TRBD1 might be the D (5 bases). The germline V and J ends were trimmed by 6 bases and 3 bases, with 9 bases remaining between them. CDR1 and CDR2 (germline): KGHSH, LQKENI. The CDR3 loop spans 13 amino acids.

The chain joins TRBV27 to TRBJ2-1; the match to TRBD1 covers 8 bases. Per the germline V gene, CDR1 is MNHEY and CDR2 is SMNVEV (reference sequence). This CDR3 comprises 14 residues. Trimming cost V 4 bases and J 7 bases; bases outside gene matches: 6. The chain's CDR3 is CASSWEYRGNEQFF. CDR3 in DNA: TGTGCCAGCAGTTGGGAGTACAGGGGGAATGAGCAGTTCTTC.

The chain joins TRBV7-3 to TRBJ2-1; unclear D gene. CDR3 length: 13 residues. V was cut by 3 bases and J by 5 bases, with 8 bases left in between. Germline CDR1 reads SGHTA; CDR2 reads FQGTGA. CDR3 protein: CASSFNSHNEQFF. CDR3 nucleotide sequence: TGTGCCAGCAGCTTTAATAGCCACAATGAGCAGTTCTTC.

The chain has TRBV6-1 and TRBJ1-1; tentatively, D is TRBD1 (6 bases). Germline V gives CDR1 MNHNS, CDR2 SASEGT. V dropped 4 bases and J dropped 0 bases, with 12 bases sitting between them. This CDR3 is 15 amino acids long. For the CDR3, the DNA is TGTGCCAGCAGTGTGAGGGGGAGGGTGAACACTGAAGCTTTCTTT. Encoded protein: CASSVRGRVNTEAFF.

The rearrangement joins TRBV6-6 to TRBJ2-1; 8 bases map to TRBD2. The CDR3 sequence is 16 residues long. V shed 0 bases, J shed 7 bases, and the junction held 8 bases outside the gene matches. Germline lookup yields CDR1 MNHNY and CDR2 SVGAGI (reference sequence). The chain's CDR3 is CASSYSGAGARNEQFF. In nucleotides, the CDR3 is TGTGCCAGCAGTTACTCTGGAGCGGGGGCTAGGAATGAGCAGTTCTTC.

The rearrangement links TRBV11-2 to TRBJ2-1, with D perhaps TRBD1 (6 bases). The germline V gene has CDR1 SGHAT and CDR2 FQNNGV. This CDR3 spans 12 amino acids. V was pared by 5 bases and J by 9 bases, with 11 bases between. As DNA, the CDR3 is TGTGCCAGCAGCGATACAGGGATTGAGCAGTTCTTC. Translated: CASSDTGIEQFF.

The gene calls are TRBV5-1 and TRBJ2-3; TRBD1 matches 7 bases. The V gene's germline CDR1 is SGHRS and CDR2 YFSETQ. V was pared by 6 bases and J by 2 bases, with 15 bases of the junction left unmatched. The CDR3 consists of 17 residues. The DNA for the CDR3 is TGCGCCAGCACCATTTACGGACAGGACGCCTTCACAGATACGCAGTATTTT. Its protein product is CASTIYGQDAFTDTQYF.

The chain employs TRBV28 and TRBJ2-7; unclear D gene. Germline V lookup: CDR1 MDHEN, CDR2 SYDVKM. The ends were cut back, 3 bases at V and 9 bases at J, with 21 bases in the middle. CDR3 length: 15 amino acids. CDR3: CASSFTGPSDSGQYF. CDR3 DNA sequence: TGTGCCAGCAGTTTTACCGGGCCTTCTGATTCGGGGCAGTACTTC.

This sequence joins TRBV5-4 and TRBJ1-1; TRBD1 matches at 8 bases. CDR3 length: 13 amino acids. Germline V gene lookup returns CDR1 SGHNT and CDR2 YYREEE (reference sequence). Losses at the gene ends were 2 bases for V and 12 bases for J; bases not matched to a gene: 9. In DNA, the CDR3 is TGTGCCAGCAGCTTAGACAGGGGCCGCGAGACTTTCTTT. Translated: CASSLDRGRETFF. Together with reference TRBV5-4 and TRBJ1-1, the CDR3 gives the full variable domain: ETGVTQSPTHLIKTRGQQVTLRCSSQSGHNTVSWYQQALGQGPQFIFQYYREEENGRGNFPPRFSGLQFPNYSSELNVNALELDDSALYLCASSLDRGRETFFGQGTRLTVV.

The chain combines TRBV11-2 with TRBJ2-1; 7 positions match TRBD2. Losses at the gene ends were 4 bases for V and 5 bases for J; bases not matched to a gene: 11. In germline, CDR1 is SGHAT, CDR2 FQNNGV. CDR3 length: 16 residues. Written as DNA, the CDR3 is TGTGCCAGCAGCTCCCCCCGGGGCGGGAGAAACAATGAGCAGTTCTTC. Translated, it gives CASSSPRGGRNNEQFF. The whole variable domain, filled in from reference TRBV11-2 and TRBJ2-1, reads EAGVAQSPRYKIIEKRQSVAFWCNPISGHATLYWYQQILGQGPKLLIQFQNNGVVDDSQLPKDRFSAERLKGVDSTLKIQPAKLEDSAVYLCASSSPRGGRNNEQFFGPGTRLTVL.

V and J are TRBV7-9 and TRBJ2-7, with D perhaps given as TRBD1 or TRBD2 (6 bases each). CDR3 length equals 14 residues. The V end was cut by 2 bases, the J end by 4 bases, with 12 bases between. Germline CDR1 is SEHNR and CDR2 is FQNEAQ (reference sequence). This chain's CDR3 is CASSLRGTLYEQYF. The DNA for the CDR3 is TGTGCCAGCAGCTTAAGGGGGACTCTTTACGAGCAGTACTTC.

The chain has TRBV2 and TRBJ2-7, with 7 positions matching TRBD1. Trimming removed 6 bases from V and 0 bases from J; junction bases left unmatched: 5. Germline loops: CDR1 SNHLY, CDR2 FYNNEI. CDR3 length: 14 residues. CDR3 protein: CASRDRPSSYEQYF. CDR3 bases: TGTGCCAGCAGGGACAGGCCGAGCTCCTACGAGCAGTACTTC.

The chain joins TRBV2 to TRBJ2-5, with D possibly matching TRBD1 (7 bases). The V end was cut by 4 bases, the J end by 1 base, with 13 bases between. This CDR3 has 15 residues. CDR1 is SNHLY and CDR2 is FYNNEI in the germline V gene. The CDR3 DNA follows: TGTGCCAGCAGTGGCAGGGGGACTCCCCAAGAGACCCAGTACTTC. This gives the protein CASSGRGTPQETQYF. Full variable domain (remainder filled in from reference TRBV2 and TRBJ2-5): EPEVTQTPSHQVTQMGQEVILRCVPISNHLYFYWYRQILGQKVEFLVSFYNNEISEKSEIFDDQFSVERPDGSNFTLKIRSTKLEDSAMYFCASSGRGTPQETQYFGPGTRLLVL.

The CDR3 loop reads CASSVGTRSYEQYF. The CDR3 region has the DNA TGTGCCAGCAGCGTTGGGACTAGGTCCTACGAGCAGTACTTC. The chain links TRBV9 to TRBJ2-7, with TRBD2 matching 8 bases. From germline, CDR1 is SGDLS and CDR2 YYNGEE. Germline trimming cut 2 bases from V and 1 base from J; bases unmatched to any gene: 2. The CDR3 is 14 amino acids.

The chain couples TRBV14 to TRBJ2-5; D remains unclear. The J call may be in error: the DNA end matches TRBJ2-7 better. The length of the CDR3 is 13 residues. CDR1 and CDR2 (germline): SGHDN, FVKESK. The CDR3 sequence is CASSPSRTGEQYF. For the CDR3, the DNA is TGTGCCAGCAGTCCCTCACGAACTGGCGAGCAGTACTTC.

The rearrangement joins TRBV18 to TRBJ2-3; D uncertain. This CDR3 is 16 amino acids long. Trimming left V 1 base short and J 0 bases short, with 11 bases between. Germline V gene lookup returns CDR1 KGHSH and CDR2 LQKENI. For the CDR3, the DNA is TGTGCCAGCTCACCACTTGGCGCAGTTAGCACAGATACGCAGTATTTT. Encoded protein: CASSPLGAVSTDTQYF.

The CDR3 region has the DNA TGTGCCCCGAGCGGGAGGTCCTACAATGAGCAGTTCTTC. Amino acid sequence: CAPSGRSYNEQFF. V usage is TRBV6-5 and J usage is TRBJ2-1, with 9 positions matching TRBD2. Germline V gene lookup returns CDR1 MNHEY and CDR2 SVGAGI. Losses at the gene ends were 11 bases for V and 1 base for J; bases not matched to a gene: 3. This CDR3 contains 13 residues.

This clone was observed a handful of times. This sequence joins TRBV5-1 and TRBJ2-7, with D possibly matching TRBD2 (6 bases). This CDR3 is built from 13 residues. CDR1 and CDR2 (germline): SGHRS, YFSETQ. V was cut by 0 bases and J by 5 bases, with 9 bases left in between. Written as DNA, the CDR3 is TGCGCCAGCAGCTTGGCCGGGAGCCACGAGCAGTACTTC. Encoded protein: CASSLAGSHEQYF.

The chain recombines TRBV18 with TRBJ2-7; D is tentatively TRBD1 or TRBD2 (5 bases each). Germline-derived CDR1 and CDR2 are KGHSH and LQKENI. The CDR3 spans 14 residues. Trimming removed 6 bases at V and 3 bases at J, with 15 bases between. CDR3 amino acids: CASSNRDGNYEQYF. CDR3 nucleotide sequence: TGTGCCAGCTCTAATCGGGACGGGAACTACGAGCAGTACTTC.

J is TRBJ1-3 and V is TRBV19; TRBD1 agrees at 7 bases. Trimming removed 9 bases from V and 2 bases from J; junction bases left unmatched: 7. CDR1 is LNHDA and CDR2 is SQIVND in the germline V gene (reference sequence). This CDR3 contains 14 residues. Here the CDR3 reads CASSFRGTGNTIYF. The CDR3 DNA sequence: TGTGCCAGCAGCTTCAGGGGGACTGGAAACACCATATATTTT.

The chain carries TRBV29-1 and TRBJ2-3; weak D call: TRBD1 (6 bases). V lost 3 bases, J lost 1 base, and 8 bases lay in between. Germline CDR1 SQVTM, CDR2 ANQGSEA. The CDR3 has 13 amino acids. CDR3 DNA: TGCAGCGTTGACAGGGGAGGCACAGATACGCAGTATTTT. Translated: CSVDRGGTDTQYF.

The V gene is TRBV14, the J gene TRBJ2-1; the match to TRBD2 covers 9 bases. CDR1 is SGHDN and CDR2 is FVKESK in the germline V gene. CDR3 size: 17 residues. V was pared by 1 base and J by 4 bases, with 8 bases of the junction left unmatched. The CDR3 DNA follows: TGTGCCAGCAGCCAAGGCGCCTCGCGGGGGGGATACAATGAGCAGTTCTTC. Its translation is CASSQGASRGGYNEQFF.

This clone was seen a handful of times. The rearrangement uses TRBV10-3 and TRBJ2-7, with 7 positions matching TRBD1. V lost 2 bases to trimming and J lost 2 bases; unmatched junction nucleotides: 3. Germline loops: CDR1 ENHRY, CDR2 SYGVKD. The CDR3 totals 14 residues. CDR3 in DNA: TGTGCCATCAGTGAGACAGGGGAGACCTACGAGCAGTACTTC. Translated: CAISETGETYEQYF.

This clone was counted a single time. V gene TRBV2 combines with J gene TRBJ2-6; D possibly corresponds to TRBD2 (6 bases). Germline CDR1 is SNHLY and CDR2 is FYNNEI. The CDR3 extends over 19 amino acids. Trimming took 7 bases from V and 0 from J, leaving 22 bases between them. This CDR3 reads CASTRTKTGFLSGANVLTF. As DNA, the CDR3 is TGTGCCAGCACCCGGACTAAAACTGGGTTTCTCTCTGGGGCCAACGTCCTGACTTTC.

V is TRBV6-6 and J is TRBJ2-7; D possibly corresponds to TRBD2 (6 bases). Germline values: CDR1 MNHNY, CDR2 SVGAGI (reference sequence). V shed 7 bases and J shed 5 bases, with 12 bases lying between them. The CDR3 has 12 amino acids. The CDR3 nucleotides are TGTGCCAGCACCCGGAGGGCGAACGAGCAGTACTTC. Protein product: CASTRRANEQYF.

The chain carries TRBV29-1 and TRBJ1-4, with D unresolved. V lost 5 bases to trimming and J lost 8 bases, with 12 bases between them. The CDR3 spans 12 residues. Germline CDR1 is SQVTM and CDR2 is ANQGSEA. The CDR3 is CSVQVTGEKLFF. In nucleotides, the CDR3 is TGCAGCGTTCAGGTTACCGGAGAAAAACTGTTTTTT.

This sequence joins TRBV4-2 and TRBJ1-2, with D unclear. Germline V lookup: CDR1 LGHNA, CDR2 YNFKEQ. The CDR3 is made up of 15 amino acids. The V gene lost 1 base and the J gene lost 0 bases, with 9 bases spanning the gap. The CDR3 bases are TGTGCCAGCAGCCAAGCCCCCGGAACTAACTATGGCTACACCTTC. It is translated as CASSQAPGTNYGYTF.

This chain joins TRBV2 and TRBJ2-5; no clear D. V was cut by 5 bases and J by 5 bases, with 9 bases left in between. The CDR3 has 12 residues. Germline values: CDR1 SNHLY, CDR2 FYNNEI. Here the CDR3 DNA reads TGTGCCAGCAGTCCTAATGGGGAGACCCAGTACTTC. Its protein product is CASSPNGETQYF.